This T cell receptor (beta chain) was recovered during a study of somatic mutations in cytotoxic T cells in rheumatoid arthritis. Study-wide background: A subset of V beta antibody-stained T-cell populations was isolated by flow sorting, reaching nearly 100% purity, and this subset included V beta1+ cells that went on to TCRB sequencing. Study observations and caveats: Only rheumatoid arthritis patients, not healthy controls, showed CD8+ clonality increasing with age. Between rheumatoid arthritis patients and age-matched healthy controls, CD8+ T-cell clonality showed no significant difference.

Notes on this clone: Its antigen is undetermined.

The CDR3 has 14 amino acids. V was clipped by 6 bases and J by 8 bases; unmatched bases: 9. Germline V gene lookup returns CDR1 MGHDK and CDR2 SYGVNS. Sequencing used immunoSEQ multiplex PCR; TCRdb keeps in-frame clones, though not all of them. The data contain about 19,000 clones, about 81% of them seen just once; the ten biggest clones take up about an eighth. The material sequenced was CD8+ T cells sorted from blood. The TCR comes from an adult with rheumatoid arthritis. The rearrangement uses TRBV25-1 and TRBJ1-4, with TRBD1 matching over 7 bases. The CDR3, as DNA: TGTGCCAGCAGGGCTCAGGGGGTTTGGGAAAAACTGTTTTTT. This gives the protein CASRAQGVWEKLFF.